This passage covers 32 T cell receptor beta chains from one sample sequenced in a study of cytomegalovirus exposure and HLA in healthy donors. Use of 60 Vbeta and 13 Jbeta primers characterized the PCR. Generated by immunoSEQ multiplex PCR, the TCRdb table keeps only in-frame clones and is missing some. The table has approximately 220,000 clones, about 74% seen once. Specimen: PBMCs. Every receptor here comes from a woman younger than 45 in good health and CMV-seronegative.

This chain joins TRBV11-1 and TRBJ1-5; the D is unclear. The V end was cut by 5 bases, the J end by 3 bases, with 8 bases between. The germline V gene encodes CDR1 SGHAT and CDR2 FQDESV (reference sequence). The CDR3 covers 13 residues. The CDR3 protein is CASSRTLNQPQHF. In DNA form, the CDR3 reads TGTGCCAGCAGCAGGACTCTCAATCAGCCCCAGCATTTT.

In nucleotides, the CDR3 is TGTGCCGCTCCGGGACAGAAGAACACCGGGGAGCTGTTTTTT. It yields the protein CAAPGQKNTGELFF. The chain couples TRBV30 to TRBJ2-2; the match to TRBD1 covers 7 bases. V was clipped by 8 bases and J by 1 base; unmatched bases: 7. The germline CDR1 and CDR2 sequences are GTSNPN and SVGIG (reference sequence). This CDR3 contains 14 residues.

The chain combines TRBV11-2 with TRBJ2-7; 7 nucleotides line up with TRBD1. The germline gives CDR1 SGHAT, CDR2 FQNNGV. Losses at the gene ends were 5 bases for V and 3 bases for J; bases not matched to a gene: 4. This CDR3 is built from 13 residues. The CDR3 DNA follows: TGTGCCAGCAGCCGACAGGGTCTCTACGAGCAGTACTTC. It is translated as CASSRQGLYEQYF.

With respect to this clone: This specimen includes other DNA sequences encoding the same CDR3. The rearrangement joins TRBV4-1 to TRBJ1-1; D is uncertain. CDR1 and CDR2 from the germline V gene are MGHRA and YSYEKL. Deletions cut 6 bases from V and 3 bases from J, with 5 bases between. This CDR3 has 11 amino acids. CDR3 protein: CASSHYTEAFF. For the CDR3, the DNA is TGCGCCAGCAGTCATTACACTGAAGCTTTCTTT.

Concerning this clone itself: The sample has other DNA sequences that encode this CDR3 too. V usage is TRBV30 and J usage is TRBJ1-6; no reliable D call. Germline CDR1 reads GTSNPN; CDR2 reads SVGIG (reference sequence). CDR3 length equals 13 residues. Trimming pared 4 bases from V and 4 bases from J, leaving 8 bases between. CDR3 nucleotides: TGTGCCTGGACAGGCAGTTATAATTCACCCCTCCACTTT. As protein: CAWTGSYNSPLHF.

The rearrangement joins TRBV6-5 to TRBJ2-7, with 10 bases fitting TRBD2. In germline, CDR1 is MNHEY, CDR2 SVGAGI. With 6 bases clipped from V and 3 bases from J, the junction kept 8 bases outside the gene matches. The length of the CDR3 is 15 residues. The CDR3 region has the DNA TGTGCCAGCAGAGGACTAGCGGAGACTTACTACGAGCAGTACTTC. It codes for CASRGLAETYYEQYF.

The chain has TRBV5-1 and TRBJ2-3; a weak D match, TRBD2 (6 bases). Per germline, CDR1 SGHRS and CDR2 YFSETQ. CDR3 length: 14 residues. Trimming cost V 4 bases and J 2 bases, with 11 bases left between them. The CDR3 bases are TGCGCCAGCAGCCAGGGACTTGTCACAGATACGCAGTATTTT. As protein: CASSQGLVTDTQYF.

This sequence joins TRBV27 and TRBJ2-1, with 11 positions matching TRBD2. J lost 5 bases, V lost 4 bases, and 7 bases had no gene match. Germline V lookup: CDR1 MNHEY, CDR2 SMNVEV (reference sequence). This CDR3 has 16 residues. CDR3 nucleotide sequence: TGTGCCAGCAGTTCCTGGACTAGCGGGCACCACAATGAGCAGTTCTTC. This codes for CASSSWTSGHHNEQFF.

This clone was seen a few times. The chain uses TRBV6-4 and TRBJ2-3; 9 positions match TRBD2. CDR1 is MRHNA, CDR2 SNTAGT, per germline. Trimming cost V 2 bases and J 4 bases; bases outside gene matches: 1. The CDR3 spans 14 residues. The CDR3 is CASSDGGGADTQYF. CDR3 sequence (DNA): TGTGCCAGCAGTGACGGCGGGGGGGCAGATACGCAGTATTTT.

The CDR3 here is CASSHLSGGDSSYEQYF. CDR3 in DNA: TGCGCCAGCAGCCACCTTAGCGGGGGGGATAGCTCCTACGAGCAGTACTTC. The V and J genes are TRBV4-1 and TRBJ2-7; 11 nucleotides align to TRBD2. The germline V gene has CDR1 MGHRA and CDR2 YSYEKL. V lost 3 bases and J lost 0; bases outside the gene matches: 7. This CDR3 is 17 amino acids long.

The chain couples TRBV7-9 to TRBJ1-1; 9 nucleotides line up with TRBD1. Germline assignment: CDR1 SEHNR and CDR2 FQNEAQ (reference sequence). Losses at the gene ends were 5 bases for V and 4 bases for J; bases not matched to a gene: 5. The CDR3 spans 14 residues. The CDR3 nucleotides read TGTGCCAGCAGCCCTGGGACAGGGACCACTGAAGCTTTCTTT. The encoded protein is CASSPGTGTTEAFF. Full variable domain (remainder filled in from reference TRBV7-9 and TRBJ1-1): DTGVSQNPRHKITKRGQNVTFRCDPISEHNRLYWYRQTLGQGPEFLTYFQNEAQLEKSRLLSDRFSAERPKGSFSTLEIQRTEQGDSAMYLCASSPGTGTTEAFFGQGTRLTVV.

This clone was seen just once. The chain is built from TRBV19 and TRBJ1-6, with a weak D call TRBD1 (5 bases). The CDR3 runs 15 residues. With 3 bases removed from V and 2 bases from J, the gap between germline ends came to 8 bases. CDR1 is LNHDA, CDR2 SQIVND, per germline (reference sequence). The CDR3 DNA is TGTGCCAGTAGTATCGCGGGGGCCTATAATTCACCCCTCCACTTT. Translated, it gives CASSIAGAYNSPLHF.

The chain combines TRBV2 with TRBJ2-1, with 11 positions matching TRBD2. The CDR3 loop spans 15 amino acids. V trimming: 11 bases; J trimming: 5 bases; junction bases outside the gene matches: 11. The germline gives CDR1 SNHLY, CDR2 FYNNEI. CDR3 sequence reads: CAGSKGTSGNNEQFF. The CDR3 DNA is TGTGCCGGGTCGAAAGGGACTAGCGGAAACAATGAGCAGTTCTTC.

The chain couples TRBV4-1 to TRBJ1-6; D might be TRBD1 (5 bases). CDR1 and CDR2 (germline): MGHRA, YSYEKL. The CDR3 runs 18 residues. The ends were cut back, 2 bases at V and 5 bases at J, with 19 bases in the middle. CDR3 DNA sequence: TGCGCCAGCAGCCAAATTCTCCAGGGATGGATGGATAATTCACCCCTCCACTTT. Protein: CASSQILQGWMDNSPLHF.

This clone was detected a few times. The chain has TRBV7-3 and TRBJ1-3; TRBD1 agrees at 7 bases. CDR3 length: 15 amino acids. Germline CDR1 is SGHTA and CDR2 is FQGTGA. Germline trimming cut 0 bases from V and 2 bases from J; bases unmatched to any gene: 1. CDR3 DNA: TGTGCCAGCAGCTTAACAGGGGGCGCTGGAAACACCATATATTTT. Protein product: CASSLTGGAGNTIYF. The full variable domain, with the rest looked up from reference TRBV7-3 and TRBJ1-3, is GAGVSQTPSNKVTEKGKYVELRCDPISGHTALYWYRQSLGQGPEFLIYFQGTGAADDSGLPNDRFFAVRPEGSVSTLKIQRTERGDSAVYLCASSLTGGAGNTIYFGEGSWLTVV.

V gene TRBV4-1 combines with J gene TRBJ2-7; TRBD2 agrees at 12 bases. The germline gives CDR1 MGHRA, CDR2 YSYEKL. The V gene end was trimmed by 4 bases and the J gene end by 3 bases; junction bases not matched to a gene: 16. The CDR3 consists of 19 residues. CDR3 sequence (DNA): TGCGCCAGCAGCCCCGTCACCCCACTAGCGGGAGGAACCCGCTACGAGCAGTACTTC. Protein sequence: CASSPVTPLAGGTRYEQYF.

The chain combines TRBV30 with TRBJ2-1, with D possibly TRBD2 on 5 matching bases. V was trimmed by 3 bases and J by 10 bases, leaving 13 bases between them. The CDR3 extends over 12 amino acids. Germline V gene sequence: CDR1 GTSNPN, CDR2 SVGIG (reference sequence). CDR3 DNA sequence: TGTGCCTGGAGCGACTACCCGGCCGAGCAGTTCTTC. Its translation is CAWSDYPAEQFF. Supplemented by reference TRBV30 and TRBJ2-1, the full variable domain reads SQTIHQWPATLVQPVGSPLSLECTVEGTSNPNLYWYRQAAGRGLQLLFYSVGIGQISSEVPQNLSASRPQDRQFILSSKKLLLSDSGFYLCAWSDYPAEQFFGPGTRLTVL.

There are a few counts of this clone. V and J are TRBV6-4 and TRBJ1-2, with TRBD1 as a possible D gene (5 bases). This CDR3 comprises 15 residues. The ends were cut back, 5 bases at V and 4 bases at J, with 17 bases in the middle. The germline V gene encodes CDR1 MRHNA and CDR2 SNTAGT. This CDR3 reads CASSPETTVLYGYTF. The CDR3 region has the DNA TGTGCCAGCAGTCCCGAAACGACAGTTCTCTATGGCTACACCTTC.

The chain uses TRBV5-6 and TRBJ1-1; D may be TRBD1 (6 bases). CDR3 length: 15 residues. Per germline, CDR1 SGHDT and CDR2 YYEEEE. Between the trimmed V and J ends, which lost 6 bases and 5 bases, there was a span of 20 bases. The chain's CDR3 is CASNLRSQGKTEAFF. The CDR3, as DNA: TGTGCCAGCAACCTCCGGTCCCAGGGGAAGACTGAAGCTTTCTTT.

A few counts support this clone. V gene TRBV7-3 combines with J gene TRBJ2-1; TRBD2 matches at 13 bases. The ends lost 3 bases at V and 9 bases at J; junction bases unmatched: 5. Germline CDR1 SGHTA, CDR2 FQGTGA. CDR3 size: 15 residues. CDR3 DNA sequence: TGTGCCAGCAGCTTCGGACTAGCGGGAGTCACTGAGCAGTTCTTC. This gives the protein CASSFGLAGVTEQFF.

The chain is built from TRBV18 and TRBJ1-1; D is ambiguous. Germline CDR1 and CDR2: KGHSH and LQKENI. The ends were cut back, 1 base at V and 0 bases at J, with 6 bases in the middle. The CDR3 contains 14 residues. The chain's CDR3 is CASSPRALNTEAFF. CDR3 coding DNA: TGTGCCAGCTCACCACGGGCCCTGAACACTGAAGCTTTCTTT. Full variable domain (remainder filled in from reference TRBV18 and TRBJ1-1): NAGVMQNPRHLVRRRGQEARLRCSPMKGHSHVYWYRQLPEEGLKFMVYLQKENIIDESGMPKERFSAEFPKEGPSILRIQQVVRGDSAAYFCASSPRALNTEAFFGQGTRLTVV.

The chain carries TRBV6-1 and TRBJ1-5; 10 bases fit TRBD1. J gave up 6 bases and V 7 bases, and 9 bases lay outside the gene matches. The germline V gene encodes CDR1 MNHNS and CDR2 SASEGT. The CDR3 covers 15 residues. This chain's CDR3 is CASNGGTGVRQPQHF. CDR3 coding DNA: TGTGCCAGCAACGGTGGGACAGGGGTTCGTCAGCCCCAGCATTTT.

This clone was counted a few times. The chain uses TRBV9 and TRBJ2-7, with TRBD1 matching over 7 bases. Germline lookup yields CDR1 SGDLS and CDR2 YYNGEE. This CDR3 comprises 15 residues. Unmatched junction bases numbered 6, after V lost 1 base and J lost 2 bases. Here the CDR3 reads CASSVNPGQTYEQYF. The CDR3 DNA reads as TGTGCCAGCAGCGTAAATCCGGGACAGACCTACGAGCAGTACTTC.

V and J are TRBV7-9 and TRBJ1-2; TRBD1 matches at 7 bases. V was clipped by 5 bases and J by 0 bases; unmatched bases: 6. CDR1 and CDR2 (germline): SEHNR, FQNEAQ (reference sequence). This CDR3 contains 15 residues. CDR3 in DNA: TGTGCCAGCAGCCCCGGGACAGACCCTAACTATGGCTACACCTTC. Translated: CASSPGTDPNYGYTF.

This clone was picked up one time. In DNA, the CDR3 is TGTGCCAGTAGTATGAGGGATACCGGGGAGCTGTTTTTT. Protein product: CASSMRDTGELFF. The chain couples TRBV19 to TRBJ2-2; D possibly corresponds to TRBD2 (5 bases). V lost 3 bases, J lost 5 bases, and 7 bases lay in between. The CDR3 is 13 amino acids. Germline V gene lookup returns CDR1 LNHDA and CDR2 SQIVND (reference sequence).

V gene TRBV6-1 combines with J gene TRBJ1-2; the D is unclear. Germline assignment: CDR1 MNHNS and CDR2 SASEGT. Trimming removed 7 bases at V and 5 bases at J, with 14 bases between. CDR3 length: 13 residues. CDR3 sequence reads: CASTPLGPYGYTF. For the CDR3, the DNA is TGTGCCAGCACCCCACTAGGTCCTTATGGCTACACCTTC.

The J gene is TRBJ1-3, the V gene TRBV11-2; maybe TRBD1 (6 bases). The CDR3 extends over 17 amino acids. Trimming took 3 bases from V and 1 from J, leaving 16 bases between them. The germline gives CDR1 SGHAT, CDR2 FQNNGV. In DNA form, the CDR3 reads TGTGCCAGCAGCTTCTGGGAGGGGGGAAAGTCTGGAAACACCATATATTTT. Residues: CASSFWEGGKSGNTIYF.

The V gene is TRBV19, the J gene TRBJ2-1, with 13 bases fitting TRBD2. Germline lookup yields CDR1 LNHDA and CDR2 SQIVND (reference sequence). The CDR3 has 14 amino acids. Trimming removed 1 base from V and 12 bases from J; junction bases left unmatched: 3. As DNA, the CDR3 is TGTGCCAGTAGTATAGTAGGACTAGCGGGAGTGCAGTTCTTC. Amino acid sequence: CASSIVGLAGVQFF.

This rearrangement joins TRBV5-1 to TRBJ2-1, with D perhaps TRBD2 (5 bases). Looked up from germline, CDR1 is SGHRS and CDR2 is YFSETQ. The V end lost 4 bases, the J end lost 3 bases, and 11 bases lay between the germline ends. The CDR3 extends over 14 amino acids. As DNA, the CDR3 is TGCGCCAGCAGCCCGAGGGCAGTCTACAATGAGCAGTTCTTC. Residues: CASSPRAVYNEQFF.

The chain has TRBV5-1 and TRBJ2-3; 9 nucleotides line up with TRBD2. From germline, CDR1 is SGHRS and CDR2 YFSETQ. V lost 5 bases and J lost 4; bases outside the gene matches: 11. This CDR3 is built from 16 residues. This CDR3 is CASRAALAGVSDTQYF. In DNA, the CDR3 is TGCGCCAGCAGGGCCGCGTTAGCGGGAGTGTCAGATACGCAGTATTTT.

This clone was observed a handful of times. This chain joins TRBV7-9 and TRBJ1-2; D is undetermined. Germline V gene lookup returns CDR1 SEHNR and CDR2 FQNEAQ (reference sequence). The CDR3 runs to 13 residues. The ends were cut back, 4 bases at V and 2 bases at J, with 8 bases in the middle. CDR3 in DNA: TGTGCCAGCAGCTCTACAGAGAACTATGGCTACACCTTC. Translating gives CASSSTENYGYTF. The whole variable domain, filled in from reference TRBV7-9 and TRBJ1-2, reads DTGVSQNPRHKITKRGQNVTFRCDPISEHNRLYWYRQTLGQGPEFLTYFQNEAQLEKSRLLSDRFSAERPKGSFSTLEIQRTEQGDSAMYLCASSSTENYGYTFGSGTRLTVV.

The gene calls are TRBV5-1 and TRBJ2-1; D is unresolved. Between the trimmed V and J ends, which lost 5 bases and 0 bases, there was a span of 9 bases. The germline V gene has CDR1 SGHRS and CDR2 YFSETQ. This CDR3 is 14 amino acids long. CDR3 loop: CASRTQSSYNEQFF. CDR3 bases: TGCGCCAGCAGAACACAGAGCTCCTACAATGAGCAGTTCTTC.